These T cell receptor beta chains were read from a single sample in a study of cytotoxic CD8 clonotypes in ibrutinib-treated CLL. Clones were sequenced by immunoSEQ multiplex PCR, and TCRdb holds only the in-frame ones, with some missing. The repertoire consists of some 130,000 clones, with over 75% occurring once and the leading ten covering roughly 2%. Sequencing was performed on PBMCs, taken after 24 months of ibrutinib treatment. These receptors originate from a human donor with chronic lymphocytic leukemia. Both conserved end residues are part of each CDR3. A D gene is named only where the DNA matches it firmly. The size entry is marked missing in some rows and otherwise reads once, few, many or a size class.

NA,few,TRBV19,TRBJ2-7,TGTGCCAGTAGTATAGCGCATGGCGGACTAACCTCCTACGAGCAGTACTTC,CASSIAHGGLTSYEQYF
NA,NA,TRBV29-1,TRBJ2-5,TGCAGCGTTGAAGACAGAGAAAAAGAGACCCAGTACTTC,CSVEDREKETQYF
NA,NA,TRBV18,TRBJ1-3,TGTGCCAGCTCCCCATCTTCTGGAAACACCATATATTTT,CASSPSSGNTIYF
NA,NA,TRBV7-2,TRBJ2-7,TGTGCCAGCAGCTTAGGGGCGGCCACGAGCTACGAGCAGTACTTC,CASSLGAATSYEQYF
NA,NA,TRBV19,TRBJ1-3,TGTGCCAGTAGTATTCGGGAAAACACCATATATTTT,CASSIRENTIYF
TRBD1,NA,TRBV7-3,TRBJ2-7,TGTGCCAGCAGCTCGACTCCCGGGACAGTTGAGCAGTACTTC,CASSSTPGTVEQYF
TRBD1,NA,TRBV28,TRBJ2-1,TGTGCCAGCAGCGACAGGGGTTACTCCTACAATGAGCAGTTCTTC,CASSDRGYSYNEQFF
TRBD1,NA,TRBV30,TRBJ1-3,TGTGCCTGGAGTCTGGGGACAGCTCGAAACACCATATATTTT,CAWSLGTARNTIYF
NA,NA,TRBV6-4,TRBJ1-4,TGTGCCAGCAGTGACTCGATCGCAACTAATGAAAAACTGTTTTTT,CASSDSIATNEKLFF
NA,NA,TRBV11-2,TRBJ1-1,TGTGCCAGCAGCTTGCGGTTAGATGGGAACACTGAAGCTTTCTTT,CASSLRLDGNTEAFF
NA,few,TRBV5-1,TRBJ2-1,TGCGCCAGCCGTCCGGATGCCGCTTACAATGAGCAGTTCTTC,CASRPDAAYNEQFF
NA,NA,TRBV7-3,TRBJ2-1,TGTGCCAGCAGCGCACTCACCGGGCCAACGGAGCAGTTCTTC,CASSALTGPTEQFF
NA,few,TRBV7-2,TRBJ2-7,TGTGCCAGCAGCTTAGCGGGCTTAACCTACGAGCAGTACTTC,CASSLAGLTYEQYF
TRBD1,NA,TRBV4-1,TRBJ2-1,TGCGCCAGCAGCCCCGGGACAGGGGCCTCCAATGAGCAGTTCTTC,CASSPGTGASNEQFF
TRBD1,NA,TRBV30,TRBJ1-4,TGTGCCTGGAGTGTTGGGACAGCCCAGGGAGAAAAACTGTTTTTT,CAWSVGTAQGEKLFF
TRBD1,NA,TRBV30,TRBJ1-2,TGTGCCTGGGTGGGACAGGGGGCTAGAGTGTATGGCTACACCTTC,CAWVGQGARVYGYTF
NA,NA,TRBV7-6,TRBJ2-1,TGTGCCAGCAGCTTTGGAGGGGACAATGAGCAGTTCTTC,CASSFGGDNEQFF
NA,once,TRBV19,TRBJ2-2,TGTGCCAGTACGGGACCCAACACCGGGGAGCTGTTTTTT,CASTGPNTGELFF